The clone carrying this T cell receptor (beta chain) was found a few times. Its target is unknown. This sample was included in a study of response to subunit inactivated influenza vaccine. Whole-study findings and limits: Seasonal influenza vaccination, on each occasion, was suggested by the authors to recruit few new T cells.

TCRdb recomputed calls from the RT-PCR reads with MiXCR, one row per CDR3 protein. The sample lists over 800,000 distinct CDR3 sequences; around 20% were seen once. V lost 4 bases, J lost 2 bases, and 24 bases lay in between. Germline V CDR1 and CDR2: ENHRY, SYGVKD. This CDR3 is 19 amino acids long. The V and J genes are TRBV10-3 and TRBJ2-1, with a tentative D call TRBD1 (8 bases). Sequenced material: PBMCs from blood, taken more than 4 days after vaccination. The receptor was isolated from a man in his forties or fifties who received an inactivated influenza vaccine. CDR3 sequence reads: CAISGRDRPRLAPYNEQFF. The CDR3, as DNA: TGTGCCATCAGTGGGCGGGACAGGCCAAGACTAGCCCCCTACAATGAGCAGTTCTTC.